This TCR beta chain was documented in a study of CD8 T cells in Susac syndrome. Study-wide findings and caveats: Individuals included in the TCR sequencing and HLA analysis were acknowledged by the study to be relatively few in number.

RNA was extracted with the RNeasy kit, and a quantity of about 0.45 to 1 ug was reverse transcribed using random hexamers. With immunoSEQ multiplex PCR, TCR beta CDR3 was amplified across 54 Vbeta and 13 Jbeta. Each CDR3 protein is one row after TCRdb ran MiXCR on the immunoSEQ multiplex PCR reads. The profile shows about 60,000 distinct CDR3 sequences, 85% to 95% of them singletons. As to this clonotype: No antigen is known for it.

Germline CDR1 and CDR2: SNHLY and FYNNEI. The CDR3 contains 15 residues. The V end was cut by 6 bases, the J end by 4 bases, with 19 bases between. The sequenced sample was CD8+ T cells from PBMCs. The chain is built from TRBV2 and TRBJ2-7; D ambiguous. The source of this sequence is a human donor in good health. The CDR3 protein is CASSQSGVERYEQYF. CDR3 in DNA: TGTGCCAGCAGCCAATCGGGTGTTGAAAGGTACGAGCAGTACTTC.